The 2 T cell receptor beta chains below were found in one sample sequenced in a study of T cells after yellow fever vaccination. TCRdb redid the calling of the 5' RACE reads with MiXCR, one entry per CDR3 protein. This sample has about 630,000 distinct CDR3 sequences, with 9% to 15% found just once. Source: PBMCs, taken on the day of the yellow fever booster vaccination. All receptors derive from a man under 40 who received the YFV17D yellow fever vaccine.

This sequence joins TRBV7-9 and TRBJ2-1; perhaps TRBD2 as D (7 bases). Germline lookup yields CDR1 SEHNR and CDR2 FQNEAQ (reference sequence). Trimming took 1 base from V and 9 from J, leaving 16 bases between them. There are 15 residues in the CDR3. The DNA for the CDR3 is TGTGCCAGCAGCTTAGTCGTCGGGGGGCCGGGTGAGCAGTTCTTC. Its protein is CASSLVVGGPGEQFF.

This clonotype has just a few counts. The junction departs from the called germline gene at one end, perhaps through a read error. The V gene is TRBV4-1, the J gene TRBJ2-7, with 9 positions matching TRBD2. The germline V gene encodes CDR1 MGHRA and CDR2 YSYEKL. This CDR3 is built from 13 residues. The CDR3 region has the DNA TGCGCCAGCAGCCAAACAGCTAGCGGGAACACCCACTTC. Translation: CASSQTASGNTHF.